This T cell receptor (beta chain) was recovered during a study of cytomegalovirus exposure and HLA in healthy donors. Findings of the study overall: Sequences of the TCR beta chain were said to predict the HLA-A and HLA-B alleles of most subjects accurately. Later analysis associated a missense DCLRE1C variant with TCR beta V- and J-gene trimming.

Primers for the PCR totalled 60 Vbeta and 13 Jbeta. Authors' analysis steps: Around 76 million unique TCR beta chains, roughly 11 million shared, were counted in a later analysis. Sequencing used immunoSEQ multiplex PCR; TCRdb keeps in-frame clones, though not all of them. That table is the source of V, J and clone size, and D and trimming were worked out from the DNA. The sample yields some 160,000 clones, 73% seen once. This clone was detected only once. Antigen specificity is unknown. The source material was PBMCs. The source of this sequence is a woman aged 18-35 years in good health and CMV-seropositive.

The CDR3 DNA is TGTGCCAGCAGTGATCCGAAAGGGGGGGGGATCTACAATGAGCAGTTCTTC. The encoded protein is CASSDPKGGGIYNEQFF. The chain joins TRBV25-1 to TRBJ2-1, with D maybe TRBD2 (7 bases). The CDR3 covers 17 residues. Trimming pared 3 bases from V and 3 bases from J, leaving 18 bases between. Germline CDR1 is MGHDK and CDR2 is SYGVNS. Full variable domain (outside the CDR3, taken from reference TRBV25-1 and TRBJ2-1): EADIYQTPRYLVIGTGKKITLECSQTMGHDKMYWYQQDPGMELHLIHYSYGVNSTEKGDLSSESTVSRIRTEHFPLTLESARPSHTSQYLCASSDPKGGGIYNEQFFGPGTRLTVL.